The 26 T cell receptor beta chains below come from one sample, sequenced in a study of ipilimumab plus nivolumab after autologous stem cell transplantation (dated by TCRdb to 2020 to 2022). Libraries were constructed by the immunoSEQ multiplex PCR assay. TCRdb holds this immuneACCESS table with in-frame rearrangements only. Some clones are missing; in checked studies, unresolved V genes explain under half, and the rest has no known cause. Counted in this sample were approximately 12,000 clones; under 80% of them appeared once. The top ten hold 9.5% to 12% of the sample. Sequences were derived from PBMCs, sampled in a trial of ipilimumab plus nivolumab as post-transplant consolidation. These receptors originate from a male donor with multiple myeloma.

The V gene is TRBV7-6, the J gene TRBJ2-7, with no clear D. V was trimmed by 5 bases and J by 4 bases, leaving 6 bases between them. The CDR3 is 11 residues long. The germline V gene has CDR1 SGHVS and CDR2 FNYEAQ. Here the CDR3 reads CASSVNYEQYF. The CDR3 nucleotides read TGTGCCAGCAGCGTAAATTACGAGCAGTACTTC.

The CDR3 loop reads CASLGVRTEAFF. The CDR3 DNA reads TGTGCCAGCTTGGGCGTGCGGACTGAAGCTTTCTTT. The chain is built from TRBV2 and TRBJ1-1; no clear D gene. The CDR3 is made up of 12 amino acids. CDR1 and CDR2 from the germline V gene are SNHLY and FYNNEI. Trimming removed 8 bases at V and 5 bases at J, with 12 bases between.

This clone was seen a few times. The CDR3 here is CAISDGTGSIQYF. CDR3 sequence (DNA): TGTGCCATCAGCGACGGGACAGGTTCCATTCAGTACTTC. The chain has TRBV10-3 and TRBJ2-4; 8 bases align to TRBD1. V gave up 6 bases and J gave up 9 bases; unmatched junction bases: 7. Germline V CDR1 and CDR2: ENHRY, SYGVKD. The CDR3 extends over 13 amino acids.

The chain is built from TRBV7-2 and TRBJ2-3; D possibly corresponds to TRBD2 (6 bases). This CDR3 spans 13 amino acids. Germline CDR1 is SGHTA and CDR2 is FQGNSA. Deletions cut 5 bases from V and 8 bases from J, with 14 bases between. CDR3 nucleotide sequence: TGTGCCAGCAGCCCGGCGGGGCCCACTACGCAGTATTTT. Protein: CASSPAGPTTQYF. The entire variable domain, with the rest obtained from reference TRBV7-2 and TRBJ2-3, is as follows: GAGVSQSPSNKVTEKGKDVELRCDPISGHTALYWYRQSLGQGLEFLIYFQGNSAPDKSGLPSDRFSAERTGGSVSTLTIQRTQQEDSAVYLCASSPAGPTTQYFGPGTRLTVL.

The V gene is TRBV4-2, the J gene TRBJ2-7; a weak D match, TRBD1 (5 bases). V was trimmed by 0 bases and J by 7 bases, leaving 10 bases between them. Per the germline V gene, CDR1 is LGHNA and CDR2 is YNFKEQ. The CDR3 runs to 13 residues. The DNA of the CDR3 is TGTGCCAGCAGCCAAGACAGGGTAAGGGAGCAGTACTTC. Protein product: CASSQDRVREQYF.

The chain has TRBV19 and TRBJ2-7; 7 positions agree with TRBD1. The ends lost 5 bases at V and 3 bases at J; junction bases unmatched: 10. CDR3 length: 15 amino acids. CDR1 and CDR2 from the germline V gene are LNHDA and SQIVND (reference sequence). This CDR3 is CASSRPGQSLYEQYF. In nucleotides, the CDR3 is TGTGCCAGTAGTCGACCGGGACAGAGCCTCTACGAGCAGTACTTC.

V and J are TRBV18 and TRBJ2-5, with D possibly TRBD1 on 5 matching bases. Germline assignment: CDR1 KGHSH and CDR2 LQKENI. The CDR3 runs 13 residues. Trimming cost V 6 bases and J 5 bases, with 13 bases left between them. The CDR3, as DNA: TGTGCCAGCTCTCCTGGGGCCCTGGAGACCCAGTACTTC. It specifies CASSPGALETQYF.

This chain links TRBV7-9 with TRBJ1-3; D is ambiguous. V was pared by 5 bases and J by 8 bases, with 10 bases between. Germline V lookup: CDR1 SEHNR, CDR2 FQNEAQ (reference sequence). The CDR3 runs 12 residues. CDR3 region: CASSLQADTIYF. The CDR3 DNA reads as TGTGCCAGCAGCCTGCAGGCTGACACCATATATTTT.

This CDR3 is CASTPGRGGGAGHTQYF. Here the CDR3 DNA reads TGTGCCAGCACCCCCGGGAGAGGCGGGGGGGCCGGTCATACGCAGTATTTT. The rearrangement links TRBV7-2 to TRBJ2-3, with TRBD2 matching 9 bases. The CDR3 has 17 amino acids. Trimming removed 7 bases from V and 7 bases from J; junction bases left unmatched: 18. Germline CDR1 is SGHTA and CDR2 is FQGNSA.

The chain combines TRBV27 with TRBJ2-7; D unclear. CDR3 length: 13 residues. The germline CDR1 and CDR2 sequences are MNHEY and SMNVEV (reference sequence). V was cut by 2 bases and J by 2 bases, with 7 bases left in between. CDR3 nucleotides: TGTGCCAGCAGTTTAGCAGCAGCCTACGAGCAGTACTTC. Protein product: CASSLAAAYEQYF.

The V and J genes are TRBV14 and TRBJ1-4; TRBD1 agrees at 7 bases. Trimming took 4 bases from V and 7 from J; bases not matched to a gene: 18. CDR3 length: 18 amino acids. The V gene's germline CDR1 is SGHDN and CDR2 FVKESK. The chain's CDR3 is CASSPLKRASGGSEKLFF. The CDR3 DNA reads TGTGCCAGCAGCCCACTCAAGCGGGCATCAGGGGGGAGTGAAAAACTGTTTTTT.

CDR3 sequence: CASSAPGLAGITGELFF. CDR3 sequence (DNA): TGTGCCAGCAGTGCCCCGGGACTAGCGGGGATCACCGGGGAGCTGTTTTTT. The chain couples TRBV6-1 to TRBJ2-2; 13 bases are shared with TRBD2. CDR1 is MNHNS and CDR2 is SASEGT in the germline V gene. Trimming cost V 4 bases and J 4 bases; bases outside gene matches: 6. The CDR3 is 17 amino acids.

CDR3: CASSLGALTDTQYF. In DNA, the CDR3 is TGCGCCAGCAGCTTAGGAGCGCTGACAGATACGCAGTATTTT. This sequence joins TRBV5-1 and TRBJ2-3; the D is unclear. CDR1 SGHRS and CDR2 YFSETQ come from the germline V gene. The CDR3 is 14 residues long. V shed 2 bases and J shed 3 bases, with 10 bases lying between them.

The chain joins TRBV29-1 to TRBJ1-1; D may be TRBD1 (5 bases). The CDR3 has 14 amino acids. V was cut by 2 bases and J by 1 base, with 11 bases left in between. CDR1 SQVTM and CDR2 ANQGSEA come from the germline V gene. CDR3 coding DNA: TGCAGCGTTGAAAAGCAGGGAGGGAACACTGAAGCTTTCTTT. Its protein product is CSVEKQGGNTEAFF. Drawing the rest from reference TRBV29-1 and TRBJ1-1, the complete variable domain is SAVISQKPSRDICQRGTSLTIQCQVDSQVTMMFWYRQQPGQSLTLIATANQGSEATYESGFVIDKFPISRPNLTFSTLTVSNMSPEDSSIYLCSVEKQGGNTEAFFGQGTRLTVV.

The chain couples TRBV28 to TRBJ2-5; maybe TRBD1 (6 bases). Germline V gives CDR1 MDHEN, CDR2 SYDVKM. The CDR3 has 14 residues. Trimming shortened V by 5 bases and J by 4 bases, and 14 bases separated the two germline ends. CDR3 residues: CASSLPGGLETQYF. In DNA form, the CDR3 reads TGTGCCAGCAGTCTACCTGGGGGCCTAGAGACCCAGTACTTC.

The chain has TRBV19 and TRBJ2-7; possible D gene TRBD1, 5 bases. Trimming took 7 bases from V and 0 from J, leaving 10 bases between them. The germline V gene has CDR1 LNHDA and CDR2 SQIVND (reference sequence). The CDR3 runs 13 residues. CDR3: CASNQGSSYEQYF. The CDR3 DNA reads TGTGCCAGTAATCAGGGTTCCTCCTACGAGCAGTACTTC.

The chain has TRBV14 and TRBJ2-7; 9 nucleotides align to TRBD1. This CDR3 has 16 amino acids. Trimming took 4 bases from V and 5 from J; bases not matched to a gene: 12. Germline CDR1 reads SGHDN; CDR2 reads FVKESK. CDR3 DNA: TGTGCCAGCAGCCCCGTTCTGGGACAGGGTTCCCACGAGCAGTACTTC. Encoded protein: CASSPVLGQGSHEQYF.

This clone was seen only a few times. The V gene is TRBV9, the J gene TRBJ2-3; D is perhaps TRBD1 (5 bases). Per the germline V gene, CDR1 is SGDLS and CDR2 is YYNGEE. V shed 0 bases and J shed 5 bases, with 19 bases lying between them. The CDR3 is 17 residues long. The CDR3 is CASSVGGGQGSRDTQYF. The CDR3 bases are TGTGCCAGCAGCGTAGGGGGTGGGCAGGGCTCGAGAGATACGCAGTATTTT.

This rearrangement joins TRBV18 to TRBJ2-2; TRBD1 aligns across 9 bases. CDR1 and CDR2 (germline): KGHSH, LQKENI. The CDR3 spans 16 residues. J gave up 3 bases and V 6 bases, and 8 bases lay outside the gene matches. The CDR3 reads CASSANRGLDTGELFF. For the CDR3, the DNA is TGTGCCAGCTCTGCAAACAGGGGGCTGGACACCGGGGAGCTGTTTTTT. The full variable domain, completed using reference TRBV18 and TRBJ2-2, is NAGVMQNPRHLVRRRGQEARLRCSPMKGHSHVYWYRQLPEEGLKFMVYLQKENIIDESGMPKERFSAEFPKEGPSILRIQQVVRGDSAAYFCASSANRGLDTGELFFGEGSRLTVL.

In DNA, the CDR3 is TGTGCCAGCAGTACGACAGGGGGTGGGGAAAAACTGTTTTTT. Protein: CASSTTGGGEKLFF. The gene calls are TRBV5-4 and TRBJ1-4; 9 bases fit TRBD1. The CDR3 consists of 14 residues. Per the germline V gene, CDR1 is SGHNT and CDR2 is YYREEE (reference sequence). V gave up 5 bases and J gave up 8 bases; unmatched junction bases: 7.

V and J are TRBV7-2 and TRBJ2-1; 9 nucleotides agree with TRBD2. The CDR3 loop spans 14 amino acids. The germline V gene has CDR1 SGHTA and CDR2 FQGNSA. The junction had 2 bases not matched to a gene; V was cut back by 3 bases and J by 5 bases. The CDR3 protein is CASSFAGGNNEQFF. Written as DNA, the CDR3 is TGTGCCAGCAGCTTTGCGGGGGGGAACAATGAGCAGTTCTTC.

The genes are TRBV11-3 and TRBJ2-6; D is uncertain. Between the trimmed V and J ends, which lost 6 bases and 3 bases, there was a span of 24 bases. The CDR3 is made up of 19 amino acids. The germline CDR1 and CDR2 sequences are SGHNT and YENEEA. The CDR3 spells CASRSISIPCWGGANVLTF. The CDR3 coding sequence is TGTGCCAGCAGGTCAATTAGTATTCCTTGTTGGGGTGGGGCCAACGTCCTGACTTTC.

With regard to this clone: This sample also contains other DNA sequences that code for the same CDR3. This sequence joins TRBV28 and TRBJ1-5; D remains ambiguous. CDR1 is MDHEN and CDR2 is SYDVKM in the germline V gene. Trimming took 2 bases from V and 0 from J, leaving 14 bases between them. CDR3 length equals 17 residues. The CDR3 nucleotides read TGTGCCAGCAGTTTAACTGGGTCGGGCCATAGCAATCAGCCCCAGCATTTT. As protein: CASSLTGSGHSNQPQHF.

This clone was counted only a few times. This sequence joins TRBV5-4 and TRBJ2-5; 14 nucleotides match TRBD2. The CDR3 covers 16 residues. From germline, CDR1 is SGHNT and CDR2 YYREEE (reference sequence). V shed 4 bases and J 1 base; nucleotides not matched to a gene: 3. The CDR3 loop reads CASSPGTSGGQETQYF. The DNA for the CDR3 is TGTGCCAGCAGCCCTGGGACTAGCGGGGGCCAAGAGACCCAGTACTTC.

This rearrangement joins TRBV4-3 to TRBJ2-2; 11 bases align to TRBD2. The CDR3 totals 17 residues. The J segment lost 6 bases and the V segment lost 0 bases, leaving 6 bases of the junction unmatched. Germline values: CDR1 LGHNA, CDR2 YSLEER. CDR3 bases: TGCGCCAGCAGCCAAGATTCGACTAGCGGGGCCCCCGGGGAGCTGTTTTTT. Translating it yields CASSQDSTSGAPGELFF.

On this clone itself: A read error may produce the germline difference seen at one junction end. V gene TRBV7-7 combines with J gene TRBJ1-5, with D uncertain. Germline-derived CDR1 and CDR2 are SSHAT and FNYEAQ (reference sequence). The CDR3 loop spans 14 amino acids. In nucleotides, the CDR3 is TGTGCTAGCAGCTTATGGATACGGAATCAGCCCCAGCATTTT. It encodes CASSLWIRNQPQHF.